This T cell receptor beta chain comes out of a study of blood T cell repertoires in COVID-19. This clone was found once. Profiling relied on immunoSEQ multiplex PCR, and the TCRdb table lists in-frame clones only, not all of them. The sample gives around 60,000 clones, 72% of which show up once; 4.8% is in the top ten. Germline assignment: CDR1 GTSNPN and CDR2 SVGIG (reference sequence). V lost 4 bases and J lost 4, with 13 bases in between. CDR3 length equals 13 residues. The clonotype originates from a woman in her seventies with COVID-19, enrolled during active disease. The sequenced material came from peripheral blood. The chain links TRBV30 to TRBJ1-1; D may be TRBD1 (6 bases). The CDR3 reads CAWTPTGRTEAFF. In nucleotides, the CDR3 is TGTGCCTGGACCCCAACAGGGCGCACTGAAGCTTTCTTT. Looking up the rest from reference TRBV30 and TRBJ1-1 gives the full variable domain: SQTIHQWPATLVQPVGSPLSLECTVEGTSNPNLYWYRQAAGRGLQLLFYSVGIGQISSEVPQNLSASRPQDRQFILSSKKLLLSDSGFYLCAWTPTGRTEAFFGQGTRLTVV.